This T cell receptor (beta chain) was observed in a study of cytomegalovirus exposure and HLA in healthy donors. Concerning this clone itself: The antigen is not known.

CDR1 is MNHEY, CDR2 SVGAGI, per germline. This CDR3 has 13 residues. V lost 0 bases and J lost 7, with 10 bases in between. Regarding the study as a whole: Researchers reported from a later analysis that most CMV-associated TCR beta chains appeared HLA-restricted.

PCR employed 60 Vbeta and 13 Jbeta primers. Measured with immunoSEQ multiplex PCR; TCRdb has only the in-frame clones, and not every one. The sample consists of some 180,000 clones, 87% of them appearing once. The sequence was obtained from a girl in the first two years of life in good health and CMV-seronegative. Sequencing was done on a sample of PBMCs. The rearrangement joins TRBV6-5 to TRBJ2-7; perhaps TRBD1 as D (6 bases). CDR3 bases: TGTGCCAGCAGTTACTCGTACAGGGCGGAGCAGTACTTC. This codes for CASSYSYRAEQYF.